These T cell receptor beta chains were read from a single sample in a study of human T cells and chemical hapten exposure. TCRdb reprocessed the RACE reads via MiXCR and lists one record per CDR3 protein. Seen here are about 35,000 distinct CDR3 sequences, just under 6.5% observed once, and the top ten hold roughly a tenth. Specimen: whole blood, collected in connection with sensitization to the hapten diphenylcyclopropenone (DPC). These receptors were obtained from a young woman with alopecia areata. Some clones in this sample may be carry-over from other donors' samples. Both conserved end residues are part of each CDR3.

TRBV5-4,CASSLWTGPNSPLHF
TRBV28,CASSSPRGIVAKNIQYF
TRBV5-1,CASSFTGGAYNEQFF
TRBV7-8,CASSAITGVSNQPQHF
TRBV19,CASSSGTNYNEQFF
TRBV12-3/TRBV12-4,CASSRLAGGADTQYF
TRBV20-1,CSARAIAYEQYF
TRBV6-2/TRBV6-3,CASSYPGQIYEQYF
TRBV28,CASSTLSRGRLKETQYF
TRBV12-3/TRBV12-4,CASRRAGTRENIQYF
TRBV28,CASTLPLEGYNTEAFF
TRBV20-1,CSARGTMNTEAFF
TRBV4-3,CASSQNTGGTYEQYF
TRBV2,CASSEFGQGPMNTEAFF
TRBV27,CASSLSSGGNTGELFF
TRBV24-1,CATSDIRRRTGELFF
TRBV29-1,CSVEDEGPGARLQETQYF
TRBV9,CASSVSDPDTQYF
TRBV6-5,CASRWTGNEKLFF
TRBV5-4,CASSVDSIWNTGELFF
TRBV9,CASTLTGTGNSPLHF
TRBV15,CATSRDPGSENIQYF
TRBV27,CASSSTGGQPQHF
TRBV7-2,CASSSTGGADTQYF
TRBV5-4,CASSFGQTYEQYF
TRBV6-1,CASSGEGPDYEQYF
TRBV4-2,CASSQDYGTGGPGANVLTF
TRBV9,CASSGQSRARSPLHF
TRBV28,CASSPTSGAYNEQFF
TRBV5-1,CASSLGQVPSSGANVLTF
TRBV6-2/TRBV6-3,CASNLAGGLNEQYF
TRBV7-9,CASSSDPAVEQYF